This T cell receptor beta chain stems from a study of blood T cell repertoires in COVID-19 (dated by TCRdb to the early 2020s). Looking at the study overall: Collaborator samples came from the United States, Italy and Spain and covered acute and convalescent phases of COVID-19. The prospective study material was composed of cDNA or gDNA derived from T cells, B-cell-depleted T cells, or PBMCs. Subjects who had been exposed to COVID-19, were actively infected with it, or had recovered from it provided the deeply sampled blood TCRbeta repertoires that made up the dataset. The repertoires were released in a freely available public database meant as a resource for research on the immune response to SARS-CoV-2. Samples were obtained from the ongoing ImmuneRACE study (first 160 participants) and from 1,200 or so subjects provided by 6 global collaborators. Nearly every sample came with metadata listing a de-identified subject ID, COVID-19 status, age in years and sex. HLA class I and class II types, where available, came from metadata supplied by the sample provider rather than from assay-based typing. General findings and caveats noted by the study authors: The quantity of clinical and demographic metadata differed by source and by participant and was supplied without curation.

The trim is 5 bases for V and 2 bases for J, with a gap of 10 bases between the germline ends. Taken from cysteine to phenylalanine, the CDR3 has 14 residues. Only the CDR3 DNA is retained, 42 bases long and in frame from the first base. The germline V gene supplies CDR1 ENHRY and CDR2 SYGVKD. Turning to this clone: Its antigen target is currently unknown. No per-base quality is available; no much larger clone lies one base away. Within the sample, other DNA sequences also encode this same CDR3.

Participants in the prospective study were enrolled through a virtual design, were aged about 18 to 100 years, and lived in roughly 24 United States geographic areas. In the prospective study, cohorts were assigned on the basis of participant-reported clinical history obtained from a screening survey and a study questionnaire. Exposed participants had been in contact, within 2 weeks of entering the study, with a person who had a PCR-confirmed or clinician-diagnosed case of COVID-19. In the prospective study, mobile phlebotomists collected whole blood, serum and a nasopharyngeal or oropharyngeal swab from each participant. Over a roughly 2-month period, participants in the prospective study had the option of providing additional blood draws and questionnaires. Before DNA extraction, blood samples from the prospective study were shipped at room temperature or frozen. The immunoSEQ Assay, a bias-controlled multiplex PCR, was used to amplify TCRbeta CDR3 regions from genomic DNA. Under the source paper's analysis protocol: The number of nucleated cells in each sample was estimated from the amplification of reference gene primers within the assay. To quantify the absolute abundance of each unique TCRbeta CDR3 rearrangement, sequence reads were collapsed and filtered. For each sample, productive Simpson clonality was calculated by taking the square root of Simpson's diversity index across productive rearrangements. Drawn from immuneACCESS, this table holds only the in-frame rearrangements with V and J called that TCRdb kept. Clones are partly lost; checked studies trace under half to an unresolved V gene and leave the rest unexplained. V, J and clone size reflect that table, while D and trimming were determined from the DNA. Here the sample has 260,000 or so clones; 83% occur a single time. The ten largest clones represent 3% to 4.5% of the sample.

Sequenced input: PBMCs or T cells enriched from blood (not recorded which). The TCR sequence derives from a woman aged 40 to 50 who had been exposed to COVID-19. This receptor chain uses TRBV10-3 and TRBJ1-5; confidence is insufficient to name the D gene. Here the CDR3 is given as CAISPGAGNQPQHF. The DNA is TGTGCCATCAGTCCGGGAGCGGGCAATCAGCCCCAGCATTTT.